This T cell receptor (beta chain) was identified during a study of patients and donors after allogeneic stem cell transplantation (dated by TCRdb to 2019 to 2021). In the case of this clonotype: Its binding antigen is unknown. The record has no base qualities; no much larger clone is one base away.

Library creation used RT-PCR. For sequencing, a NextSeq 550 was employed. Using fastp trimming at Q25 and MiXCR clonotype assembly, TCRdb reanalyzed the public sequencing data and kept in-frame beta chains. Each entry is one CDR3 protein sequence, shown with its most common DNA and genes. The sample table holds about 410,000 distinct CDR3 sequences, of which more than 15% were seen once. The ten largest clones capture around 6.8% of the sample. V is reduced by 8 bases and J by 1 base, leaving a spacing of 11 bases between them. The CDR3 holds 12 amino acids from the cysteine to the phenylalanine. Only the CDR3 portion is preserved as DNA: 36 bases, with reading frame beginning at the first base. CDR1 and CDR2 were assigned from the germline V gene (reference sequence) as DFQATT and SNEGSKA.

Sample: blood, either unsorted or a sorted T cell fraction (not recorded which). The TCR originated in a human donor who was either an allogeneic HSCT recipient or a stem cell or donor lymphocyte infusion donor (not recorded which). It is not recorded whose cells these are; they may come from a transplant donor. The chain links TRBV20-1 with TRBJ1-1; a confident D gene designation cannot be given. The nucleotides are TGCAGTTCAAGAAGATCGAACACTGAAGCTTTCTTT. This codes for CSSRRSNTEAFF.